The following is a T cell receptor beta chain sequence with its context. Its antigen is unknown. Germline V gene data show CDR1 as MNHNS and CDR2 as SASEGT. This CDR3 is built from 17 residues. The trim removed 2 bases at V and 2 bases at J, leaving 7 bases unmatched. This entry comes from a study of Ad26.COV2.S vaccination and SARS-CoV-2 variants. For the study at large: Donor was in the COV1001 Ad26.COV2.S trial arm. Study results and limitations: Substantial breadth in spike-specific CD8+ and CD4+ T cell responses was reportedly seen after vaccination. Responses of T cells in total may have been underestimated by the TCR breadth and depth analyses.

Assay used: immunoSEQ multiplex PCR; TCRdb lists only in-frame clones, some missing. The profile shows 250,000 to 300,000 clones, approximately 89% of them singletons. Treatment described: roughly 20 received Ad26.COV2.S at low or high dose, single or two shots; roughly five received placebo; per-sample allocation not given. Sample collection was performed on day 63 after the first vaccine or placebo injection. The donor's status was that of an adult aged 18-55 years in Boston. The sample consisted of peripheral blood, taken in a trial of Ad26.COV2.S vaccine versus placebo. This TCR was recovered from a person aged 18 to 59 who received the Ad26.COV2.S COVID-19 vaccine or a placebo. The rearrangement uses TRBV6-1 and TRBJ1-5; 9 nucleotides agree with TRBD1. The CDR3 region is CASSEWDRAVGNQPQHF. DNA of the CDR3: TGTGCCAGCAGTGAATGGGACAGGGCGGTGGGCAATCAGCCCCAGCATTTT.